This T cell receptor (beta chain) was sequenced during a study of blood T cell repertoires in COVID-19. Study-level background: Some COVID-19 samples were acute and others convalescent; all came from the United States, Italy and Spain. Sample material is recorded as cDNA or gDNA derived from T cells, B-cell-depleted T cells, or PBMCs.

Methods used by the authors: Reference gene primer amplification in the assay estimated nucleated cell counts. The protocol was immunoSEQ multiplex PCR, while the TCRdb copy is restricted to in-frame clones and leaves out a portion. The V and J calls and clone size come from that table; D and trimming were worked out from the DNA. Of approximately 220,000 clones in the sample, about 88% were seen once. This clone occurred a few times. This CDR3 is built from 18 residues. CDR1 is WSHSY, CDR2 SAAADI, per germline. V was clipped by 6 bases and J by 0 bases, with 23 bases between them. This sequence originates from a man aged 55 to 70 with acute or convalescent COVID-19. Sequenced material: peripheral blood. The V gene is TRBV10-2, the J gene TRBJ1-1; a possible D gene is TRBD1 (6 bases). As DNA, the CDR3 is TGCGCCAGCAGGAGGGACACGGAAACACCTCTTATGAACACTGAAGCTTTCTTT. It encodes CASRRDTETPLMNTEAFF.